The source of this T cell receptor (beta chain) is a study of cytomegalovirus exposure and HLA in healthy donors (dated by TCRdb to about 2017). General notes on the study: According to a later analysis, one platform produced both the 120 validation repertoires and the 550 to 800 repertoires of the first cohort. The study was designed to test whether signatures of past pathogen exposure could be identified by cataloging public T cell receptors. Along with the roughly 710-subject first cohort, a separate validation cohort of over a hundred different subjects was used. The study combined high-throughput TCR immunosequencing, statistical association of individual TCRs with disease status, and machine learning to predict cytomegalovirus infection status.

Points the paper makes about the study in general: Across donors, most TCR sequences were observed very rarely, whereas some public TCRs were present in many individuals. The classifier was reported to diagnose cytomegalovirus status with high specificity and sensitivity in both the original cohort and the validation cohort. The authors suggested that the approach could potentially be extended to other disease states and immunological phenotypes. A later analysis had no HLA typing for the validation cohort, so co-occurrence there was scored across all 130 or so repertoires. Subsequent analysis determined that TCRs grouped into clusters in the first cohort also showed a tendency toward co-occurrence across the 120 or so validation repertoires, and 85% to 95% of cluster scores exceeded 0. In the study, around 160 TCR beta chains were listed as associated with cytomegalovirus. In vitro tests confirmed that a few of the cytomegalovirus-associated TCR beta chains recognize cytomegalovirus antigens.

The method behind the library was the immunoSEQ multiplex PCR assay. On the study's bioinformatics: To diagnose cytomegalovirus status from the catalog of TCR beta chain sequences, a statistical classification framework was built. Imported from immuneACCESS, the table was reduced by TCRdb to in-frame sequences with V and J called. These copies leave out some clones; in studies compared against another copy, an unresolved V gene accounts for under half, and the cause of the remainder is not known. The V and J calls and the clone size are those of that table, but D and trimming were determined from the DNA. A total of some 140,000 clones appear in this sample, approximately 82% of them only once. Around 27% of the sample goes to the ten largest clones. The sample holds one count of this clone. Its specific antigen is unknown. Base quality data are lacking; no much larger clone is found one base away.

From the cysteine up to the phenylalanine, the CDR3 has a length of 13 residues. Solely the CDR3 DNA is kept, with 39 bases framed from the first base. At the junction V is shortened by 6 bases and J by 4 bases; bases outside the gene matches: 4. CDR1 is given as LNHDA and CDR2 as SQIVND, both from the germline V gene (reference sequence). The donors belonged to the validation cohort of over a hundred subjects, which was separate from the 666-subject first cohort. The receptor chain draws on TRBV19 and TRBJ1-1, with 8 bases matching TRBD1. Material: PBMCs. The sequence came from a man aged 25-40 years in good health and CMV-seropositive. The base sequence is TGTGCCAGTAGCCCTACAGGGGGCACTGAAGCTTTCTTT. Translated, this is CASSPTGGTEAFF.